This T cell receptor (beta chain) derives from a study of control samples from healthy donors and cancer patients. TCRdb's copy holds only in-frame clones and misses some; the assay was immunoSEQ multiplex PCR. The sample has 30,000 or so clones, around 90% seen once. Trimming took off 4 bases at V and 5 bases at J, with 9 bases between the two ends. The CDR3 consists of 12 residues. Per germline, CDR1 SGHRS and CDR2 YFSETQ. Sequencing was carried out using formalin-fixed, paraffin-embedded tissue. This clonotype originated in a female donor with melanoma. The chain uses TRBV5-1 and TRBJ1-2; D is undetermined. The CDR3: CASSEAAYGYTF. The CDR3 DNA is TGCGCCAGCAGCGAGGCGGCGTATGGCTACACCTTC.